Listed here are 21 T cell receptor beta chains from one sample, sequenced in a study of identical twins. A single record per CDR3 protein comes from TCRdb applying MiXCR to the 5' RACE reads. The data show hundreds of thousands of distinct CDR3 sequences, with less than 25% seen just once and 2.9% held by the top ten. These same data were also listed under a study on T cells expressing NK-cell markers.

Material for sequencing was CD4+ T cells sorted from blood. These receptors came from a woman aged 18-29 years in good health.

This rearrangement joins TRBV14 to TRBJ2-4; D might be TRBD1 or TRBD2, each matching 5 bases. The CDR3 spans 15 residues. Trimming left V 5 bases short and J 0 bases short, with 11 bases between. From germline, CDR1 is SGHDN and CDR2 FVKESK. The CDR3 DNA follows: TGTGCCAGCAGCTCCGGGACGGAAGCCAAAAACATTCAGTACTTC. As protein: CASSSGTEAKNIQYF.

The rearrangement joins TRBV7-2 to TRBJ2-5; 7 bases align to TRBD1. The trim removed 5 bases at V and 1 base at J, leaving 4 bases unmatched. CDR1 is SGHTA, CDR2 FQGNSA, per germline. The CDR3 length is 14 residues. The CDR3, as DNA: TGTGCCAGCAGCGCCGACAGGGTCCAAGAGACCCAGTACTTC. Its translation is CASSADRVQETQYF.

This clonotype appeared a few times. The chain carries TRBV4-3 and TRBJ2-1; D is unresolved. The V end lost 2 bases, the J end lost 0 bases, and 11 bases lay between the germline ends. The V gene's germline CDR1 is LGHNA and CDR2 YSLEER. This CDR3 has 16 residues. This chain's CDR3 is CASSQQASSSYNEQFF. In nucleotides, the CDR3 is TGCGCCAGCAGCCAACAGGCTTCAAGCTCCTACAATGAGCAGTTCTTC.

CDR3 DNA sequence: TGTGCCAGCAGTCCCCCTTTCTCGCACAATGAGCAGTTCTTC. Translating gives CASSPPFSHNEQFF. The genes are TRBV6-2 or TRBV6-3 and TRBJ2-1; D unclear. Trimming shortened V by 5 bases and J by 5 bases, and 13 bases separated the two germline ends. This CDR3 is 14 amino acids long. CDR1 is MNHEY, CDR2 SVGEGT, per germline.

This clonotype was counted once. Mismatch with germline at one junction end may stem from a read error. The CDR3 region is CSGPALLTGNAGELFF. Here the CDR3 DNA reads TGCAGCGGCCCAGCCCTCTTGACAGGGAACGCCGGGGAGCTGTTTTTT. The V gene is TRBV29-1, the J gene TRBJ2-2; 7 nucleotides line up with TRBD1. Germline V lookup: CDR1 SQVTM, CDR2 ANQGSEA. This CDR3 has 16 amino acids.

This clonotype has only a few counts. The chain recombines TRBV24-1 with TRBJ2-1, with 8 bases matching TRBD2. CDR1 KGHDR and CDR2 SFDVKD come from the germline V gene. With 3 bases clipped from V and 7 bases from J, the junction kept 4 bases outside the gene matches. This CDR3 is 14 amino acids long. DNA for the CDR3: TGTGCCACCAGTGATAGACTAGCGAGGAATGAGCAGTTCTTC. This encodes CATSDRLARNEQFF.

This clonotype was detected a few times. The gene calls are TRBV6-2 or TRBV6-3 and TRBJ2-4; the match to TRBD1 covers 9 bases. The CDR3 has 15 residues. V was clipped by 1 base and J by 5 bases; unmatched bases: 3. The V gene's germline CDR1 is MNHEY and CDR2 SVGEGT. CDR3 sequence (DNA): TGTGCCAGCAGTTACTTACGGACAGGGGAAAACATTCAGTACTTC. Translation: CASSYLRTGENIQYF.

At least ten counts were recorded for this clonotype. The DNA of the CDR3 is TGTGCCATCAGTGACCGGGACAGGGGTCTGTATGGCTACACCTTC. This encodes CAISDRDRGLYGYTF. The chain couples TRBV10-3 to TRBJ1-2; 10 bases map to TRBD1. CDR3 length: 15 amino acids. Unmatched junction bases numbered 6, after V lost 3 bases and J lost 5 bases. CDR1 is ENHRY and CDR2 is SYGVKD in the germline V gene.

This clonotype was seen only a few times. The chain is built from TRBV4-3 and TRBJ2-3; a weak D match, TRBD1 (6 bases). Germline values: CDR1 LGHNA, CDR2 YSLEER. The V gene lost 2 bases and the J gene lost 3 bases, with 12 bases spanning the gap. The CDR3 runs to 15 residues. The chain's CDR3 is CASSQIGQRTDTQYF. DNA for the CDR3: TGCGCCAGCAGCCAAATAGGACAGAGAACAGATACGCAGTATTTT.

This CDR3 reads CASSQGFIQYGELFF. CDR3 bases: TGCGCCAGCAGCCAAGGCTTCATTCAGTACGGGGAGCTGTTTTTT. V and J are TRBV4-1 and TRBJ2-2; no reliable D call. The CDR3 sequence is 15 residues long. Between the trimmed V and J ends, which lost 1 base and 7 bases, there was a span of 13 bases. Looked up from germline, CDR1 is MGHRA and CDR2 is YSYEKL.

As DNA, the CDR3 is TGTGCCAGCAGCTCGTCGGGGTTCGGGGAGCTGTTTTTT. Protein: CASSSSGFGELFF. V is TRBV7-9 and J is TRBJ2-2; a possible D gene is TRBD2 (5 bases). The germline gives CDR1 SEHNR, CDR2 FQNEAQ (reference sequence). The germline V and J ends were trimmed by 4 bases and 7 bases, with 10 bases remaining between them. The CDR3 length is 13 residues. Based on the CDR3 plus reference TRBV7-9 and TRBJ2-2, the full variable domain is DTGVSQNPRHKITKRGQNVTFRCDPISEHNRLYWYRQTLGQGPEFLTYFQNEAQLEKSRLLSDRFSAERPKGSFSTLEIQRTEQGDSAMYLCASSSSGFGELFFGEGSRLTVL.

This rearrangement joins TRBV5-1 to TRBJ2-1, with D maybe TRBD2 (7 bases). Germline V lookup: CDR1 SGHRS, CDR2 YFSETQ. The CDR3 is 14 residues long. Trimming stripped 0 bases from V and 5 bases from J, with 9 bases between. The CDR3 nucleotides are TGCGCCAGCAGCTTGGGGGGGGGCCACAATGAGCAGTTCTTC. Encoded protein: CASSLGGGHNEQFF.

This clonotype appeared a single time. The rearrangement links TRBV5-6 to TRBJ1-4; maybe TRBD1 (5 bases). V lost 2 bases, J lost 9 bases, and 8 bases lay in between. Germline V gene sequence: CDR1 SGHDT, CDR2 YYEEEE. This CDR3 spans 12 amino acids. CDR3 sequence: CASSFGGKKLFF. The CDR3 region has the DNA TGTGCCAGCAGCTTCGGGGGTAAAAAACTGTTTTTT.

The chain carries TRBV7-3 and TRBJ2-1; tentatively, D is TRBD2 (5 bases). The V end was cut by 2 bases, the J end by 6 bases, with 14 bases between. The germline gives CDR1 SGHTA, CDR2 FQGTGA. The CDR3 length is 15 residues. CDR3 residues: CASSLLVGGGNEQFF. For the CDR3, the DNA is TGTGCCAGCAGCTTATTAGTAGGTGGAGGCAATGAGCAGTTCTTC. Supplemented by reference TRBV7-3 and TRBJ2-1, the full variable domain reads GAGVSQTPSNKVTEKGKYVELRCDPISGHTALYWYRQSLGQGPEFLIYFQGTGAADDSGLPNDRFFAVRPEGSVSTLKIQRTERGDSAVYLCASSLLVGGGNEQFFGPGTRLTVL.

The chain couples TRBV24-1 to TRBJ2-3; 11 nucleotides align to TRBD1. With 3 bases clipped from V and 3 bases from J, the junction kept 1 base outside the gene matches. CDR1 KGHDR and CDR2 SFDVKD come from the germline V gene. This CDR3 region has 15 residues. CDR3 protein: CATSDRDRGTDTQYF. In DNA form, the CDR3 reads TGTGCCACCAGTGATCGGGACAGGGGGACAGATACGCAGTATTTT.

The chain combines TRBV5-5 with TRBJ1-4; perhaps TRBD1 as D (6 bases). Germline values: CDR1 SGHKS, CDR2 YYEKEE (reference sequence). The CDR3 loop spans 14 amino acids. Trimming removed 9 bases from V and 0 bases from J, with 12 bases in between. The CDR3 DNA reads as TGTGCCACTAGGACAGAAGCAACTAATGAAAAACTGTTTTTT. It specifies CATRTEATNEKLFF. The full variable domain, its missing parts supplied by reference TRBV5-5 and TRBJ1-4, is DAGVTQSPTHLIKTRGQQVTLRCSPISGHKSVSWYQQVLGQGPQFIFQYYEKEERGRGNFPDRFSARQFPNYSSELNVNALLLGDSALYLCATRTEATNEKLFFGSGTQLSVL.

This clonotype has a handful of counts. V usage is TRBV20-1 and J usage is TRBJ2-7; 11 bases align to TRBD2. The CDR3 has 14 amino acids. The V gene's germline CDR1 is DFQATT and CDR2 SNEGSKA (reference sequence). V gave up 5 bases and J gave up 5 bases; unmatched junction bases: 8. CDR3 protein: CSAGIIAGGNEQYF. CDR3 DNA sequence: TGCAGTGCTGGGATAATAGCGGGAGGGAACGAGCAGTACTTC.

V gene TRBV7-3 combines with J gene TRBJ2-2; D possibly uses TRBD1 or TRBD2 (5 bases each). The germline V gene has CDR1 SGHTA and CDR2 FQGTGA. The CDR3 runs to 15 residues. Trimming took off 5 bases at V and 0 bases at J, with 10 bases between the two ends. In DNA, the CDR3 is TGTGCCAGCAGCCCCCGGGGCACGAACACCGGGGAGCTGTTTTTT. Its protein is CASSPRGTNTGELFF.

This chain connects TRBV28 to TRBJ1-3; D ambiguous. There are 16 residues in the CDR3. Looked up from germline, CDR1 is MDHEN and CDR2 is SYDVKM. Trimming took off 5 bases at V and 0 bases at J, with 14 bases between the two ends. The CDR3 sequence is CASSVGSSGSGNTIYF. CDR3 in DNA: TGTGCCAGCAGTGTGGGGTCCTCTGGCTCTGGAAACACCATATATTTT.

V and J are TRBV5-6 and TRBJ2-3; TRBD1 matches at 11 bases. Germline values: CDR1 SGHDT, CDR2 YYEEEE. The CDR3 is 14 residues long. The trim removed 9 bases at V and 3 bases at J, leaving 6 bases unmatched. The CDR3 DNA follows: TGTGCCACCGGGACAGGGGGACGAACAGATACGCAGTATTTT. Translation: CATGTGGRTDTQYF.

This chain uses TRBV3-1 with TRBJ1-1, with no clear D. The CDR3 totals 14 residues. V shed 0 bases and J shed 2 bases, with 7 bases lying between them. The germline V gene has CDR1 LGHDT and CDR2 YNNKEL (reference sequence). This CDR3 is CASSQEAVNTEAFF. CDR3 DNA: TGTGCCAGCAGCCAAGAAGCAGTTAACACTGAAGCTTTCTTT.